This T cell receptor beta chain came from a study of CD8+CD57+ T cells in acquired aplastic anemia. Study details: Each DNA sample taken from sorted CD4+ and CD8+ cells came to 3 to 4 ug on average.

An expansion of CD8+CD57+ cells by flow cytometry had been shown in patients chosen for sequencing. Every patient had severe acquired aplastic anemia. Blood came from patients not yet given any therapy. V was shortened by 5 bases and J by 5 bases, with 13 bases between the two germline ends. This CDR3 has 13 amino acids. CDR1 is DFQATT and CDR2 is SNEGSKA in the germline V gene (reference sequence). This clonotype was observed at least ten times. Its antigen is not identified. Genomic DNA acted as the template from which TCR beta VDJ combination and CDR3 sequence profiling were carried out. TCRdb recomputed calls from the reads with MiXCR, one row per CDR3 protein. Of some 200,000 distinct CDR3 sequences in the sample, over 40% were seen once. Study-wide points: Overlap between patients and controls comprised twenty-nine CD8+ CDR3 sequences.

Sequenced sample: sorted CD4+, CD8+, or CD8+CD57+ T cells (not recorded which) from PBMCs. The chain recombines TRBV20-1 with TRBJ2-4; D ambiguous. This clonotype was sampled from a human donor with aplastic anemia. CDR3 protein: CSAFNPGQNIQYF. Here the CDR3 DNA reads TGCAGTGCTTTTAACCCGGGCCAAAACATTCAGTACTTC.